This T cell receptor (beta chain) stems from a study of PD-L1 blockade in urothelial cancer. Study-level background: Males with bladder-origin urothelial cancer constituted about 90% of the roughly 30 patients.

Method: immunoSEQ multiplex PCR; TCRdb's copy keeps in-frame clones and lacks some. Here the sample spans approximately 2,300 clones, 35% to 45% being singletons. Germline V CDR1 and CDR2: SGHDN, FVKESK. The length of the CDR3 is 14 residues. V lost 2 bases and J 4 bases, leaving 11 bases between the germline ends. Note on this clone: The antigen is undetermined.

Overall study findings and caveats: Enhanced expansion of tumor-associated blood clones at 3 weeks characterized durable-benefit patients. Patients provided one FFPE tumor sample apiece, which was not taken right before treatment.

Specimen: tumor tissue, collected before atezolizumab (anti-PD-L1) treatment. The sequence came from a man aged 55 to 70 with urothelial cancer. The chain recombines TRBV14 with TRBJ1-1; maybe TRBD1 (5 bases). The chain's CDR3 is CASSQTGGSTEAFF. The DNA for the CDR3 is TGTGCCAGCAGCCAAACGGGGGGATCCACTGAAGCTTTCTTT. The full variable domain, completed using reference TRBV14 and TRBJ1-1, is EAGVTQFPSHSVIEKGQTVTLRCDPISGHDNLYWYRRVMGKEIKFLLHFVKESKQDESGMPNNRFLAERTGGTYSTLKVQPAELEDSGVYFCASSQTGGSTEAFFGQGTRLTVV.